Below, one T cell receptor beta chain is given with its context. Its antigen is not identified. This record comes from a study of cytomegalovirus exposure and HLA in healthy donors. Overall study results and limits: Presence/absence analysis assumed near-uniform sequencing depth across donors.

Germline values: CDR1 LGHNT, CDR2 FRNRAP. V was shortened by 0 bases and J by 6 bases, with 11 bases between the two germline ends. CDR3 size: 14 residues. It was with 60 Vbeta and 13 Jbeta primers that the PCR ran. TCRdb's table, derived via immunoSEQ multiplex PCR, lists solely in-frame clones and lacks some. The table has roughly 220,000 clones, 65% to 85% seen once; the top ten hold roughly 1.5%. The sequence was collected from a man between 45 and 60 years old in good health and CMV-seronegative. Sequencing was carried out using PBMCs. J is TRBJ1-2 and V is TRBV12-5; the D gene is possibly TRBD1 (5 bases). Here the CDR3 DNA reads TGTGCTAGTGGTTTGGTACAAGGGGCGGATGGCTACACCTTC. It yields the protein CASGLVQGADGYTF.